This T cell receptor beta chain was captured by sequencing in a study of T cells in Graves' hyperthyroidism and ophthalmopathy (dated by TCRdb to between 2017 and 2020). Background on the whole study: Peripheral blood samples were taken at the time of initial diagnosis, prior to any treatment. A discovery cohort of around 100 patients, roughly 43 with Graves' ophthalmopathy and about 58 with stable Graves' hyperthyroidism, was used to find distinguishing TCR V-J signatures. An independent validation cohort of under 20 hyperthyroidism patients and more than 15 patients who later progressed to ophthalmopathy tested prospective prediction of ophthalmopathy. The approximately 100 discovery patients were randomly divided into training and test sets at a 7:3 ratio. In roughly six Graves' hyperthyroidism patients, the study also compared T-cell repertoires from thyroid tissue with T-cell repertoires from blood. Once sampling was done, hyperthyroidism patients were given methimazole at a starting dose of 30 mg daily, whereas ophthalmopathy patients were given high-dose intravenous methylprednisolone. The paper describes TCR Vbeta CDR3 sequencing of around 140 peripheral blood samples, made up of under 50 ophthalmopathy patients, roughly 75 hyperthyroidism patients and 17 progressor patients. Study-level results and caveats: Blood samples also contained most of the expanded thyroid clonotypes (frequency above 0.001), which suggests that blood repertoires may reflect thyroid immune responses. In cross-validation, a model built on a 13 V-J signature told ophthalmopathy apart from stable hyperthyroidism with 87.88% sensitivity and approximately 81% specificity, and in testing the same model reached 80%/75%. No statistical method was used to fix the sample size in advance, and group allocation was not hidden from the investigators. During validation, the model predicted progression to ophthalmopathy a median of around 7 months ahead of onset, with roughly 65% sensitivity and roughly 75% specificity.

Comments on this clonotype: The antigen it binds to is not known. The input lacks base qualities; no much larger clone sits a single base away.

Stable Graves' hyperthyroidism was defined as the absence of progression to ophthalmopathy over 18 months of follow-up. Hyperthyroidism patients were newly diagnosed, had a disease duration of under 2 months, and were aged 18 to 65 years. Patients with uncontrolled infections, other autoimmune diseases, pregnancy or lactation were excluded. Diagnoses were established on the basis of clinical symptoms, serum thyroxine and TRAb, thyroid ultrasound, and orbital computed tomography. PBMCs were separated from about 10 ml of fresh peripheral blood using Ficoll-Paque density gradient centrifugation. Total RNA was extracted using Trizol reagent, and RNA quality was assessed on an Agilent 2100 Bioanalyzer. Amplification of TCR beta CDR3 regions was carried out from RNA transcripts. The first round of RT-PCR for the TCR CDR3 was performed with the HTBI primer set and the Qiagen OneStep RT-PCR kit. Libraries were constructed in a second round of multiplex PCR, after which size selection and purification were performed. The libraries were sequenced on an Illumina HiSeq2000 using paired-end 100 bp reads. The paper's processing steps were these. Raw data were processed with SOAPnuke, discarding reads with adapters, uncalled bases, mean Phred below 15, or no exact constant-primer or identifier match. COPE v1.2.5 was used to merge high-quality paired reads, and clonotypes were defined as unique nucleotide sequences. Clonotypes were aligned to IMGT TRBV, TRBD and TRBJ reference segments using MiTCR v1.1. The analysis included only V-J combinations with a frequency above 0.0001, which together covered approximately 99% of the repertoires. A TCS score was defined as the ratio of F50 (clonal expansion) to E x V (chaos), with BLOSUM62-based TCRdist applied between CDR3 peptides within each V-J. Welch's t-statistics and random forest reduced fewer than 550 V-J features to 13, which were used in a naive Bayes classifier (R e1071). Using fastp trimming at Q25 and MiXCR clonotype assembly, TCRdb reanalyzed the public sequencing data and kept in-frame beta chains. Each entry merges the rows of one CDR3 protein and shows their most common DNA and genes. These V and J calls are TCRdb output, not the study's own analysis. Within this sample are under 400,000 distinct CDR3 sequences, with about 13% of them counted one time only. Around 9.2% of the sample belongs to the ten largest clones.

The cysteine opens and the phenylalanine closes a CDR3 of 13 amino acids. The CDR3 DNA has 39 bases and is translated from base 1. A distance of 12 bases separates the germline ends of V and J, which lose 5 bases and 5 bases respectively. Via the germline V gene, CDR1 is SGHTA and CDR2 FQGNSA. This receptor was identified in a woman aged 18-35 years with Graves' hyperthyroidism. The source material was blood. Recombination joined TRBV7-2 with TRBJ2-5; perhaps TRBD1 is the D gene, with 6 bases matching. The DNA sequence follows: TGTGCCAGCAGCAGCGTTAGGGGGGAGACCCAGTACTTC. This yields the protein CASSSVRGETQYF.